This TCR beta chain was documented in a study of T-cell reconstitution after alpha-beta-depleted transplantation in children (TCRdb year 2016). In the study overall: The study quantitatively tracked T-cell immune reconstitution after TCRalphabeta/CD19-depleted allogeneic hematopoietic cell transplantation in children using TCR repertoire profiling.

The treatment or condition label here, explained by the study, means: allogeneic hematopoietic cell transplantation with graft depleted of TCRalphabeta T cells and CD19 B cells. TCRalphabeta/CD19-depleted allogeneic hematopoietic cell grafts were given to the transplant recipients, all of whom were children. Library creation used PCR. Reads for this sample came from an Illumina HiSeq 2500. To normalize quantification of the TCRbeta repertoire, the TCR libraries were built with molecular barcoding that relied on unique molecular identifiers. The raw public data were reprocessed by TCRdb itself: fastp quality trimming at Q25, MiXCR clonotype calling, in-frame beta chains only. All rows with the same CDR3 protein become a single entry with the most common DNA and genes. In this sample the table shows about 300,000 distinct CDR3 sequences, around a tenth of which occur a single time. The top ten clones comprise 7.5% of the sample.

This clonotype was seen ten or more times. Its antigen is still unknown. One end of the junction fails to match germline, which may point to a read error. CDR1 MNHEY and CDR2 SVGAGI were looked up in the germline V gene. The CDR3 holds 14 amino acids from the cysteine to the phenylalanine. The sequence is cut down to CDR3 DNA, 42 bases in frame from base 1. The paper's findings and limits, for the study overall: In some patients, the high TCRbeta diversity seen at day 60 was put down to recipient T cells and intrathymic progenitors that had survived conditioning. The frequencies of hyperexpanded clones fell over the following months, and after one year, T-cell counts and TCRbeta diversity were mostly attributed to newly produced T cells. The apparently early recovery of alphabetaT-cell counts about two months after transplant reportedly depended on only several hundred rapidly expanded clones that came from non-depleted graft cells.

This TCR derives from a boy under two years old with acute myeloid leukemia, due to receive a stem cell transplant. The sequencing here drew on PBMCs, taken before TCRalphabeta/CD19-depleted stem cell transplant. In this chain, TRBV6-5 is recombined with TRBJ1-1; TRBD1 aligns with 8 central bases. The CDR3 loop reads CASSYSVGRGHIDF. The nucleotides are TGTGCCAGCAGTTACAGCGTTGGCAGGGGGCACATTGACTTT.